This entry lists 17 T cell receptor beta chains sequenced from one sample in a study of T cell repertoires in cytomegalovirus infection (dated by TCRdb to about 2019). Sequencer: Illumina HiSeq 1500. In-frame beta chains were kept once TCRdb had trimmed the public reads at Q25 with fastp and called clones with MiXCR. Each CDR3 protein gets just one entry, which takes the most common genes and DNA from the rows behind it. Present in this sample are about 160,000 distinct CDR3 sequences, roughly 18% of which were seen just once. Of the sample, roughly 20% is held by the ten largest clones. Sequences were obtained from CD8+ T cells from PBMCs. These receptor sequences come from a human donor in good health (CMV status not recorded). Some clones in this sample may be carry-over from other donors' samples.

V usage is TRBV7-9 and J usage is TRBJ2-1; D unclear. The germline gives CDR1 SEHNR, CDR2 FQNEAQ (reference sequence). Trimming shortened V by 7 bases and J by 10 bases, and 14 bases separated the two germline ends. The CDR3 spans 12 residues. CDR3 sequence (DNA): TGTGCCAGCACACAATTACAGCAGGAGCAGTTCTTC. This sequence encodes CASTQLQQEQFF.

This chain uses TRBV7-9 with TRBJ2-7; perhaps TRBD2 as D (5 bases). Germline V CDR1 and CDR2: SEHNR, FQNEAQ (reference sequence). The V gene lost 6 bases and the J gene lost 0 bases, with 18 bases spanning the gap. This CDR3 contains 16 residues. For the CDR3, the DNA is TGTGCCAGCAGACCTCCCCCTAGCTGGGACTCCTACGAGCAGTACTTC. Translating gives CASRPPPSWDSYEQYF. Combining the CDR3 with reference TRBV7-9 and TRBJ2-7 gives the whole variable domain DTGVSQNPRHKITKRGQNVTFRCDPISEHNRLYWYRQTLGQGPEFLTYFQNEAQLEKSRLLSDRFSAERPKGSFSTLEIQRTEQGDSAMYLCASRPPPSWDSYEQYFGPGTRLTVT.

The rearrangement uses TRBV7-2 and TRBJ2-1; the D gene is possibly TRBD1 (6 bases). Germline CDR1 and CDR2: SGHTA and FQGNSA. CDR3 length: 15 amino acids. Trimming stripped 5 bases from V and 3 bases from J, with 14 bases between. CDR3 coding DNA: TGTGCCAGCAGCCAGAAGGGGACATACTACAATGAGCAGTTCTTC. This translates into CASSQKGTYYNEQFF. Variable domain in full (rest from reference TRBV7-2 and TRBJ2-1): GAGVSQSPSNKVTEKGKDVELRCDPISGHTALYWYRQSLGQGLEFLIYFQGNSAPDKSGLPSDRFSAERTGGSVSTLTIQRTQQEDSAVYLCASSQKGTYYNEQFFGPGTRLTVL.

This clonotype was counted at least ten times. The rearrangement joins TRBV20-1 to TRBJ1-5, with TRBD1 matching over 7 bases. Germline V gene lookup returns CDR1 DFQATT and CDR2 SNEGSKA (reference sequence). Trimming at V came to 0 bases and at J to 6 bases, leaving 8 bases not matched to a gene. The CDR3 is 15 residues long. The CDR3 reads CSARDLDRVSQPQHF. Here the CDR3 DNA reads TGCAGTGCTAGAGACCTCGACAGGGTATCTCAGCCCCAGCATTTT.

In this sample, this clonotype turned up a few times. V gene TRBV11-2 combines with J gene TRBJ2-1; maybe TRBD2 (5 bases). From germline, CDR1 is SGHAT and CDR2 FQNNGV. Trimming removed 4 bases at V and 10 bases at J, with 8 bases between. CDR3 length: 11 residues. The CDR3 bases are TGTGCCAGCAGCTCCCCGGGAGAGCAGTTCTTC. It translates to CASSSPGEQFF. The entire variable domain, with the rest obtained from reference TRBV11-2 and TRBJ2-1, is as follows: EAGVAQSPRYKIIEKRQSVAFWCNPISGHATLYWYQQILGQGPKLLIQFQNNGVVDDSQLPKDRFSAERLKGVDSTLKIQPAKLEDSAVYLCASSSPGEQFFGPGTRLTVL.

This clonotype was detected once. The V call is TRBV7-9, the J call TRBJ2-1; TRBD1 matches at 7 bases. The V gene's germline CDR1 is SEHNR and CDR2 FQNEAQ (reference sequence). Trimming cost V 3 bases and J 6 bases; bases outside gene matches: 5. CDR3 length: 14 amino acids. The CDR3, as DNA: TGTGCCAGCAGCTTCGACAGGGAGATCAATGAGCAGTTCTTC. Its translation is CASSFDREINEQFF.

This clonotype was detected a few times. This chain's CDR3 is CASSPQGPRGDTQYF. In nucleotides, the CDR3 is TGTGCCAGCAGTCCTCAGGGACCCCGGGGAGATACGCAGTATTTT. The chain links TRBV12-3 or TRBV12-4 to TRBJ2-3; D assignment may be TRBD1 or TRBD2 (5 bases each). The CDR3 runs to 15 residues. The V gene lost 5 bases and the J gene lost 5 bases, with 17 bases spanning the gap.

This clonotype was observed at least ten times. The CDR3 coding sequence is TGTGCCAGCAGCATACGGACAGACCAAGAGACCCAGTACTTC. It encodes CASSIRTDQETQYF. The rearrangement joins TRBV5-5 to TRBJ2-5, with a tentative D call TRBD1 (6 bases). This CDR3 has 14 residues. CDR1 SGHKS and CDR2 YYEKEE come from the germline V gene (reference sequence). The V and J ends lost 4 bases and 0 bases respectively, with 10 bases between them.

Many counts were recorded for this clonotype. The chain couples TRBV7-2 to TRBJ2-1; no reliable D call. CDR3 length equals 14 residues. Trimming pared 3 bases from V and 8 bases from J, leaving 14 bases between. Germline CDR1 and CDR2: SGHTA and FQGNSA. The CDR3: CASSFLERPDEQFF. As DNA, the CDR3 is TGTGCCAGCAGCTTCTTGGAGAGACCGGATGAGCAGTTCTTC. Looking up the rest from reference TRBV7-2 and TRBJ2-1 gives the full variable domain: GAGVSQSPSNKVTEKGKDVELRCDPISGHTALYWYRQSLGQGLEFLIYFQGNSAPDKSGLPSDRFSAERTGGSVSTLTIQRTQQEDSAVYLCASSFLERPDEQFFGPGTRLTVL.

The chain recombines TRBV27 with TRBJ2-3; 9 positions agree with TRBD1. The V segment lost 6 bases and the J segment 2 bases; nucleotides outside the gene matches: 6. The CDR3 loop spans 15 amino acids. Germline assignment: CDR1 MNHEY and CDR2 SMNVEV (reference sequence). The CDR3 is CASSPRDRVTDTQYF. DNA for the CDR3: TGTGCCAGCAGCCCCCGGGACAGGGTCACAGATACGCAGTATTTT.

The V call is TRBV15, the J call TRBJ1-5; 8 bases match TRBD1. CDR3 length: 17 residues. The V gene end was trimmed by 0 bases and the J gene end by 4 bases; junction bases not matched to a gene: 8. CDR1 and CDR2 from the germline V gene are LNHNV and YYDKDF (reference sequence). For the CDR3, the DNA is TGTGCCACCAGCAGAGAATATAGTTGGACAGGGAATCAGCCCCAGCATTTT. This translates into CATSREYSWTGNQPQHF.

The chain joins TRBV10-3 to TRBJ2-7; D call uncertain. The CDR3 length is 15 residues. Looked up from germline, CDR1 is ENHRY and CDR2 is SYGVKD. Trimming took off 2 bases at V and 2 bases at J, with 13 bases between the two ends. The CDR3 loop reads CAISETTPFAYEQYF. CDR3 DNA: TGTGCCATCAGTGAGACTACACCTTTCGCCTACGAGCAGTACTTC.

This clonotype was counted only a few times. The rearrangement joins TRBV7-6 to TRBJ1-6, with D maybe TRBD1 (6 bases). This CDR3 is built from 15 residues. V was clipped by 4 bases and J by 7 bases, with 14 bases between them. Germline assignment: CDR1 SGHVS and CDR2 FNYEAQ. The CDR3 DNA reads as TGTGCCAGCAGCTCTCCGGGGGGGCTCAATTCACCCCTCCACTTT. This translates into CASSSPGGLNSPLHF.

V and J are TRBV6-5 and TRBJ2-1, with TRBD1 matching 7 bases. Unmatched junction bases numbered 8, after V lost 4 bases and J lost 8 bases. CDR1 and CDR2 from the germline V gene are MNHEY and SVGAGI. The CDR3 spans 14 residues. The CDR3 nucleotides read TGTGCCAGCAGTTTTCGGACAGGATGGCATGAGCAGTTCTTC. Protein sequence: CASSFRTGWHEQFF.

This clonotype was seen a handful of times. The chain couples TRBV28 to TRBJ2-1, with TRBD2 identical over 13 bases. The CDR3 has 14 amino acids. The V gene's germline CDR1 is MDHEN and CDR2 SYDVKM. Losses at the gene ends were 6 bases for V and 7 bases for J; bases not matched to a gene: 3. The CDR3 region is CASSGLAGVNEQFF. CDR3 DNA: TGTGCCAGCAGCGGACTAGCGGGAGTTAATGAGCAGTTCTTC.

This clonotype was seen only a few times. The genes are TRBV29-1 and TRBJ2-7; the D gene is possibly TRBD1 (5 bases). Trimming took 1 base from V and 2 from J, leaving 9 bases between them. This CDR3 has 13 amino acids. Germline V lookup: CDR1 SQVTM, CDR2 ANQGSEA. CDR3 amino acids: CSVEGQDTYEQYF. CDR3 DNA sequence: TGCAGCGTTGAAGGGCAGGACACCTACGAGCAGTACTTC.

This clonotype has a count of ten or more. This chain uses TRBV7-2 with TRBJ1-6, with D uncertain. Germline values: CDR1 SGHTA, CDR2 FQGNSA. V lost 1 base and J lost 9, with 13 bases in between. The CDR3 extends over 15 amino acids. CDR3 amino acids: CASSLVAGTGSPLHF. The DNA for the CDR3 is TGTGCCAGCAGCTTAGTGGCGGGTACGGGTTCACCCCTCCACTTT.